These 5 T cell receptor beta chains were sequenced from one sample in a study of blood T cell repertoires in COVID-19. Clones were read by immunoSEQ multiplex PCR, and TCRdb kept only the in-frame ones, dropping some. The sample yields fewer than 35,000 clones, approximately 89% seen once. The material sequenced was peripheral blood. The receptor source for this set is a man older than 75 with acute or convalescent COVID-19.

The chain employs TRBV7-6 and TRBJ2-1; 8 positions agree with TRBD2. CDR1 and CDR2 from the germline V gene are SGHVS and FNYEAQ. The CDR3 sequence is 18 residues long. With 2 bases clipped from V and 1 base from J, the junction kept 10 bases outside the gene matches. The DNA for the CDR3 is TGTGCCAGCAGCTTACCCGGGACTAGGGTGCGGTCCTACAATGAGCAGTTCTTC. It translates to CASSLPGTRVRSYNEQFF.

In this sample, this clone turned up a few times. This chain joins TRBV4-1 and TRBJ1-2; the D gene is possibly TRBD1 (6 bases). Germline CDR1 and CDR2: MGHRA and YSYEKL. Trimming cost V 0 bases and J 4 bases, with 12 bases left between them. The CDR3 is 15 amino acids. Here the CDR3 reads CASSQDLFRGYGYTF. The DNA for the CDR3 is TGCGCCAGCAGCCAAGATCTTTTCAGGGGCTATGGCTACACCTTC.

This chain links TRBV5-1 with TRBJ2-1; the D is unclear. CDR1 is SGHRS, CDR2 YFSETQ, per germline. The CDR3 length is 14 residues. Trimming left V 1 base short and J 5 bases short, with 10 bases between. The CDR3 reads CASSLLENHNEQFF. The CDR3 coding sequence is TGCGCCAGCAGCTTGTTGGAGAACCACAATGAGCAGTTCTTC.

The V and J genes are TRBV5-6 and TRBJ1-2, with D perhaps matching TRBD1 (6 bases). From germline, CDR1 is SGHDT and CDR2 YYEEEE. V shed 4 bases and J shed 2 bases, with 12 bases lying between them. This CDR3 comprises 14 residues. The CDR3 reads CASSQIQGNYGYTF. The CDR3 bases are TGTGCCAGCAGCCAAATACAGGGAAACTATGGCTACACCTTC.

This clone was counted a single time. This rearrangement joins TRBV5-1 to TRBJ2-7, with D uncertain. V was cut by 0 bases and J by 3 bases, with 7 bases left in between. Germline values: CDR1 SGHRS, CDR2 YFSETQ. The CDR3 length is 13 residues. The CDR3 DNA reads TGCGCCAGCAGCTTGGACAACCTCTACGAGCAGTACTTC. Its translation: CASSLDNLYEQYF.